Following are 18 T cell receptor beta chains from one sample sequenced in a study of blood T cell repertoires in COVID-19. The data were produced by immunoSEQ multiplex PCR, yet TCRdb's version contains in-frame clones alone and is incomplete. The table has 110,000 to 150,000 clones, 87% seen once. Sequenced material: PBMCs or T cells enriched from blood (not recorded which). The receptors originated from a man aged 60 to 69 who had recovered from COVID-19.

This sequence joins TRBV3-1 (or the pseudogene TRBV3-2) and TRBJ2-5; the D gene is possibly TRBD2 (5 bases). The ends were cut back, 4 bases at V and 3 bases at J, with 12 bases in the middle. Germline V lookup: CDR1 LGHDT, CDR2 YNNKEL (reference sequence). The length of the CDR3 is 14 residues. This chain's CDR3 is CASSRDYREETQYF. The CDR3 nucleotides read TGTGCCAGCAGCCGCGACTACCGAGAAGAGACCCAGTACTTC.

This chain joins TRBV27 and TRBJ1-6; 12 nucleotides match TRBD1. Germline CDR1 and CDR2: MNHEY and SMNVEV (reference sequence). CDR3 length equals 14 residues. The ends lost 6 bases at V and 8 bases at J; junction bases unmatched: 2. The CDR3 reads CASRRDRGHSPLHF. The CDR3 DNA is TGTGCCAGCAGGAGGGACAGGGGGCATTCACCCCTCCACTTT.

The chain combines TRBV5-1 with TRBJ1-1; perhaps TRBD1 as D (5 bases). The CDR3 sequence is 15 residues long. V was pared by 4 bases and J by 1 base, with 14 bases between. Per germline, CDR1 SGHRS and CDR2 YFSETQ. CDR3 protein: CASSPRVGQNTEAFF. The CDR3 DNA reads TGCGCCAGCAGCCCTCGGGTGGGGCAGAACACTGAAGCTTTCTTT. Complete variable domain (other parts from reference TRBV5-1 and TRBJ1-1): KAGVTQTPRYLIKTRGQQVTLSCSPISGHRSVSWYQQTPGQGLQFLFEYFSETQRNKGNFPGRFSGRQFSNSRSEMNVSTLELGDSALYLCASSPRVGQNTEAFFGQGTRLTVV.

The rearrangement uses TRBV7-9 and TRBJ2-5; tentative D call: TRBD2 (6 bases). Germline-derived CDR1 and CDR2 are SEHNR and FQNEAQ (reference sequence). CDR3 length equals 13 residues. Between the trimmed V and J ends, which lost 5 bases and 5 bases, there was a span of 12 bases. The CDR3 bases are TGTGCCAGCAGCCAAACGGGGGTTGAGACCCAGTACTTC. This gives the protein CASSQTGVETQYF.

V usage is TRBV30 and J usage is TRBJ2-2, with D unresolved. The CDR3 length is 14 residues. Per the germline V gene, CDR1 is GTSNPN and CDR2 is SVGIG (reference sequence). Trimming removed 1 base from V and 3 bases from J, with 9 bases in between. CDR3 sequence: CAWSARGHTGELFF. In nucleotides, the CDR3 is TGTGCCTGGAGTGCGCGTGGTCACACCGGGGAGCTGTTTTTT.

The genes are TRBV9 and TRBJ1-6, with D uncertain. V lost 2 bases to trimming and J lost 7 bases, with 13 bases between them. Germline CDR1 is SGDLS and CDR2 is YYNGEE. The length of the CDR3 is 15 residues. The CDR3 DNA follows: TGTGCCAGCAGCGTGGCCCAGTCTGGCAATTCACCCCTCCACTTT. Protein product: CASSVAQSGNSPLHF.

This clone was counted once. The rearrangement joins TRBV19 to TRBJ2-3, with D unclear. Trimming took 1 base from V and 5 from J, leaving 7 bases between them. The CDR3 is made up of 13 amino acids. Germline V lookup: CDR1 LNHDA, CDR2 SQIVND (reference sequence). CDR3 sequence (DNA): TGTGCCAGTAGTATAGTAAGAGGAGATACGCAGTATTTT. Encoded protein: CASSIVRGDTQYF. Complete variable domain (other parts from reference TRBV19 and TRBJ2-3): DGGITQSPKYLFRKEGQNVTLSCEQNLNHDAMYWYRQDPGQGLRLIYYSQIVNDFQKGDIAEGYSVSREKKESFPLTVTSAQKNPTAFYLCASSIVRGDTQYFGPGTRLTVL.

The J gene is TRBJ2-1, the V gene TRBV14; no clear D. V gave up 1 base and J gave up 4 bases, with 14 bases separating them. The CDR3 has 16 residues. The germline V gene has CDR1 SGHDN and CDR2 FVKESK. CDR3 loop: CASSQVLYSRYNEQFF. CDR3 nucleotides: TGTGCCAGCAGCCAAGTTCTATACTCCAGGTACAATGAGCAGTTCTTC.

This chain connects TRBV6-5 to TRBJ2-7, with a tentative D call TRBD2 (6 bases). Germline assignment: CDR1 MNHEY and CDR2 SVGAGI. The CDR3 is 14 residues long. With 11 bases removed from V and 4 bases from J, the gap between germline ends came to 21 bases. CDR3 protein: CACRMEGRTYEQYF. DNA for the CDR3: TGTGCCTGCCGGATGGAGGGGCGAACGTACGAGCAGTACTTC.

The CDR3 region is CASSSGTSAPSYEQYF. The DNA of the CDR3 is TGTGCCAGCAGCTCCGGGACTAGCGCCCCTTCCTACGAGCAGTACTTC. The chain couples TRBV5-4 to TRBJ2-7; 10 positions agree with TRBD2. Germline CDR1 SGHNT, CDR2 YYREEE (reference sequence). The V and J ends lost 3 bases and 1 base, in that order; junction bases with no gene match: 7. The length of the CDR3 is 16 residues. Complete variable domain (other parts from reference TRBV5-4 and TRBJ2-7): ETGVTQSPTHLIKTRGQQVTLRCSSQSGHNTVSWYQQALGQGPQFIFQYYREEENGRGNFPPRFSGLQFPNYSSELNVNALELDDSALYLCASSSGTSAPSYEQYFGPGTRLTVT.

The V and J genes are TRBV3-1 (or the pseudogene TRBV3-2) and TRBJ2-3, with D possibly matching TRBD2 (6 bases). Trimming shortened V by 4 bases and J by 11 bases, and 16 bases separated the two germline ends. Germline values: CDR1 LGHDT, CDR2 YNNKEL (reference sequence). The length of the CDR3 is 13 residues. The CDR3 loop reads CASSPSGDAQQYF. The CDR3 nucleotides read TGTGCCAGCAGCCCCTCGGGGGATGCCCAGCAGTATTTT.

V usage is TRBV28 and J usage is TRBJ2-7; TRBD1 agrees at 9 bases. Germline V gives CDR1 MDHEN, CDR2 SYDVKM. Trimming at V came to 5 bases and at J to 7 bases, leaving 9 bases not matched to a gene. The CDR3 consists of 14 residues. The CDR3 protein is CASSPGTGTGEQYF. The CDR3 DNA reads TGTGCCAGCAGTCCCGGGACAGGGACGGGGGAGCAGTACTTC.

This chain links TRBV19 with TRBJ2-7, with D perhaps matching TRBD2 (6 bases). From germline, CDR1 is LNHDA and CDR2 SQIVND (reference sequence). V dropped 3 bases and J dropped 2 bases, with 11 bases sitting between them. This CDR3 is built from 14 residues. CDR3 DNA: TGTGCCAGTAGTATCGTCGGAGGGCCCTACGAGCAGTACTTC. Translating it yields CASSIVGGPYEQYF. Full variable domain (rest looked up from reference TRBV19 and TRBJ2-7): DGGITQSPKYLFRKEGQNVTLSCEQNLNHDAMYWYRQDPGQGLRLIYYSQIVNDFQKGDIAEGYSVSREKKESFPLTVTSAQKNPTAFYLCASSIVGGPYEQYFGPGTRLTVT.

The chain joins TRBV9 to TRBJ2-7; 10 nucleotides match TRBD2. The J segment lost 0 bases and the V segment lost 3 bases, leaving 6 bases of the junction unmatched. Per the germline V gene, CDR1 is SGDLS and CDR2 is YYNGEE. The CDR3 consists of 16 residues. CDR3 nucleotide sequence: TGTGCCAGCAGCGAACAAAGCGGGAGGGCCTCCTACGAGCAGTACTTC. The encoded protein is CASSEQSGRASYEQYF.

This chain connects TRBV7-9 to TRBJ2-1; TRBD2 agrees at 7 bases. This CDR3 has 14 amino acids. The germline CDR1 and CDR2 sequences are SEHNR and FQNEAQ (reference sequence). Losses at the gene ends were 1 base for V and 9 bases for J; bases not matched to a gene: 6. The CDR3 region is CASSLVAGVVEQFF. Here the CDR3 DNA reads TGTGCCAGCAGCTTAGTTGCGGGAGTCGTTGAGCAGTTCTTC. Filled out from reference TRBV7-9 and TRBJ2-1, the complete variable domain reads DTGVSQNPRHKITKRGQNVTFRCDPISEHNRLYWYRQTLGQGPEFLTYFQNEAQLEKSRLLSDRFSAERPKGSFSTLEIQRTEQGDSAMYLCASSLVAGVVEQFFGPGTRLTVL.

This chain uses TRBV11-2 with TRBJ2-7, with D perhaps TRBD1 (5 bases). The CDR3 is made up of 13 amino acids. The V gene's germline CDR1 is SGHAT and CDR2 FQNNGV. The germline V and J ends were trimmed by 5 bases and 4 bases, with 12 bases remaining between them. DNA for the CDR3: TGTGCCAGCAGCGGCAGGGCTGGGTACGAGCAGTACTTC. Residues: CASSGRAGYEQYF.

V usage is TRBV5-4 and J usage is TRBJ2-4; TRBD1 might be the D (6 bases). V gave up 4 bases and J gave up 3 bases, with 17 bases separating them. This CDR3 contains 16 residues. The V gene's germline CDR1 is SGHNT and CDR2 YYREEE (reference sequence). In DNA, the CDR3 is TGTGCCAGCAGCCCAATGCCAGGGGAGCGCAAAAACATTCAGTACTTC. Its protein product is CASSPMPGERKNIQYF.

CDR3 DNA sequence: TGTGCCAGCGCCCACAGGGATCGGACCGGGGAGCTGTTTTTT. Translation gives CASAHRDRTGELFF. The rearrangement uses TRBV2 and TRBJ2-2; TRBD1 might be the D (6 bases). The CDR3 extends over 14 amino acids. Trimming removed 8 bases from V and 5 bases from J, with 15 bases in between. Germline CDR1 and CDR2: SNHLY and FYNNEI.